A single sample is the source of the 28 T cell receptor beta chains below, sequenced in a study of shared clonotypes between healthy human individuals. Profiling relied on immunoSEQ multiplex PCR, and the TCRdb table lists in-frame clones only, not all of them. The repertoire consists of around 610,000 clones, with roughly 95% occurring once and the leading ten covering 0.11%. CD45RO-negative, CCR7-selected cells formed the naive CD8 fraction, which excluded terminally differentiated effector memory CD45RA+ cells. Sequencing was carried out using naive CD8+ T cells sorted from blood. The receptor source for this set is a woman aged 25 to 39 in good health.

The J gene is TRBJ2-7, the V gene TRBV29-1, with 10 bases lining up with TRBD1. The germline gives CDR1 SQVTM, CDR2 ANQGSEA. J gave up 2 bases and V 5 bases, and 12 bases lay outside the gene matches. The CDR3 has 16 residues. The CDR3 bases are TGCAGCGTTACCCAAAGGGGGGACAGGGGCGCCTACGAGCAGTACTTC. Its protein is CSVTQRGDRGAYEQYF.

The J gene is TRBJ2-3, the V gene TRBV29-1; tentative D call: TRBD2 (6 bases). Trimming took 4 bases from V and 6 from J, leaving 14 bases between them. Germline loops: CDR1 SQVTM, CDR2 ANQGSEA. This CDR3 comprises 13 residues. CDR3 nucleotide sequence: TGCAGCGTTGTCGGGAGAGGGCCGGATACGCAGTATTTT. As protein: CSVVGRGPDTQYF.

The chain is built from TRBV29-1 and TRBJ2-1, with 10 bases aligning to TRBD2. Germline trimming cut 7 bases from V and 4 bases from J; bases unmatched to any gene: 7. The CDR3 runs 14 residues. Germline CDR1 is SQVTM and CDR2 is ANQGSEA. The chain's CDR3 is CSDSGTSAYNEQFF. In DNA form, the CDR3 reads TGCAGCGATTCCGGGACTAGCGCTTACAATGAGCAGTTCTTC.

The chain uses TRBV11-3 and TRBJ2-5, with no clear D. There are 13 residues in the CDR3. Between the trimmed V and J ends, which lost 2 bases and 0 bases, there was a span of 4 bases. Per germline, CDR1 SGHNT and CDR2 YENEEA. The CDR3 DNA sequence: TGTGCCAGCAGCTTAATGTACCAAGAGACCCAGTACTTC. Translating it yields CASSLMYQETQYF.

The CDR3: CASSPNLGTFGYTF. CDR3 coding DNA: TGTGCCAGCAGCCCAAATTTAGGGACATTTGGCTACACCTTC. The rearrangement uses TRBV2 and TRBJ1-2; D is possibly TRBD1 (6 bases). With 6 bases removed from V and 7 bases from J, the gap between germline ends came to 18 bases. This CDR3 is built from 14 residues. From germline, CDR1 is SNHLY and CDR2 FYNNEI.

The chain combines TRBV7-9 with TRBJ1-1; D gene ambiguous. V gave up 7 bases and J gave up 4 bases, with 13 bases separating them. The germline gives CDR1 SEHNR, CDR2 FQNEAQ (reference sequence). There are 13 residues in the CDR3. For the CDR3, the DNA is TGTGCCAGCACCCTCGGTGGAATCACTGAAGCTTTCTTT. It translates to CASTLGGITEAFF.

The chain combines TRBV5-1 with TRBJ2-5; 7 nucleotides match TRBD2. Losses at the gene ends were 6 bases for V and 5 bases for J; bases not matched to a gene: 13. The germline CDR1 and CDR2 sequences are SGHRS and YFSETQ. This CDR3 comprises 15 residues. The CDR3 coding sequence is TGCGCCAGCAACCCTCCCTGGGGGGGAGACGAGACCCAGTACTTC. Residues: CASNPPWGGDETQYF.

The V call is TRBV4-1, the J call TRBJ2-3; TRBD2 matches at 10 bases. The length of the CDR3 is 17 residues. Germline values: CDR1 MGHRA, CDR2 YSYEKL. The J segment lost 5 bases and the V segment lost 0 bases, leaving 8 bases of the junction unmatched. The CDR3 reads CASSQESSLAGVDTQYF. CDR3 bases: TGCGCCAGCAGCCAAGAAAGTAGTCTAGCGGGAGTAGATACGCAGTATTTT.

This chain uses TRBV5-1 with TRBJ2-2, with 9 bases fitting TRBD2. The CDR3 length is 18 residues. Germline V gene sequence: CDR1 SGHRS, CDR2 YFSETQ. J was trimmed by 6 bases and V by 7 bases; bases with no gene match: 19. The CDR3 sequence is CASGQGWVAGDRSGELFF. Written as DNA, the CDR3 is TGCGCCAGCGGACAAGGCTGGGTAGCGGGAGACAGGTCCGGGGAGCTGTTTTTT.

The chain is built from TRBV28 and TRBJ2-7; 10 positions match TRBD2. Germline V gene data show CDR1 as MDHEN and CDR2 as SYDVKM. The ends lost 7 bases at V and 0 bases at J; junction bases unmatched: 3. This CDR3 is built from 14 residues. This chain's CDR3 is CASIASGSSYEQYF. CDR3 in DNA: TGTGCCAGCATAGCTAGCGGGAGCTCCTACGAGCAGTACTTC.

This chain connects TRBV9 to TRBJ1-2, with 8 bases matching TRBD1. The V gene end was trimmed by 3 bases and the J gene end by 5 bases; junction bases not matched to a gene: 21. This CDR3 comprises 19 residues. Germline V gene data show CDR1 as SGDLS and CDR2 as YYNGEE. CDR3 DNA sequence: TGTGCCAGCAGCGGGGCGAGGTTGGACAGGGACCCCTCTGGGTATGGCTACACCTTC. Residues: CASSGARLDRDPSGYGYTF.

V is TRBV5-3 and J is TRBJ1-5; 7 positions agree with TRBD1. TRBV5-3 is flagged as an ORF with uncertain function. CDR3 length: 15 residues. Unmatched junction bases numbered 7, after V lost 0 bases and J lost 7 bases. CDR3 residues: CARSLVDRVDQPQHF. The CDR3 bases are TGTGCCAGAAGCTTGGTAGACAGGGTTGACCAGCCCCAGCATTTT.

This clone was seen a few times. The chain joins TRBV29-1 to TRBJ2-7; 9 bases align to TRBD2. The junction had 3 bases not matched to a gene; V was cut back by 1 base and J by 2 bases. The length of the CDR3 is 14 residues. CDR1 is SQVTM and CDR2 is ANQGSEA in the germline V gene. CDR3: CSVEGAGGPYEQYF. For the CDR3, the DNA is TGCAGCGTTGAAGGGGCGGGAGGGCCCTACGAGCAGTACTTC.

The chain joins TRBV7-9 to TRBJ2-5, with D perhaps matching TRBD2 (5 bases). The germline V gene has CDR1 SEHNR and CDR2 FQNEAQ (reference sequence). The CDR3 is 14 amino acids. V was clipped by 5 bases and J by 6 bases, with 16 bases between them. CDR3 DNA sequence: TGTGCCAGCAGCCCCGAGGGTGCTCTCCAGACCCAGTACTTC. Encoded protein: CASSPEGALQTQYF.

The J gene is TRBJ2-7, the V gene TRBV5-1; D is ambiguous. V was pared by 4 bases and J by 7 bases, with 12 bases between. CDR1 and CDR2 from the germline V gene are SGHRS and YFSETQ. The CDR3 is 12 amino acids. The CDR3 coding sequence is TGCGCCAGCAGCCTAAATGGGGTTGAGCAGTACTTC. Encoded protein: CASSLNGVEQYF.

V gene TRBV18 combines with J gene TRBJ1-4; D gene uncertain. The CDR3 has 15 amino acids. Trimming stripped 3 bases from V and 3 bases from J, with 11 bases between. Per the germline V gene, CDR1 is KGHSH and CDR2 is LQKENI. CDR3 coding DNA: TGTGCCAGCTCACCCAGTCCGGGTGCTAATGAAAAACTGTTTTTT. It yields the protein CASSPSPGANEKLFF. The whole variable domain, remainder taken from reference TRBV18 and TRBJ1-4, is NAGVMQNPRHLVRRRGQEARLRCSPMKGHSHVYWYRQLPEEGLKFMVYLQKENIIDESGMPKERFSAEFPKEGPSILRIQQVVRGDSAAYFCASSPSPGANEKLFFGSGTQLSVL.

J is TRBJ1-1 and V is TRBV30; D may be TRBD1 (6 bases). The CDR3 contains 13 residues. V lost 5 bases and J 0 bases, leaving 10 bases between the germline ends. Germline V gene lookup returns CDR1 GTSNPN and CDR2 SVGIG (reference sequence). The CDR3 protein is CAWEGGMNTEAFF. The DNA of the CDR3 is TGTGCCTGGGAGGGGGGCATGAACACTGAAGCTTTCTTT.

The table lists this clone with a count of one. The CDR3 loop is CASSYRGTTEAFF. As DNA, the CDR3 is TGTGCCAGCAGTTACAGGGGGACCACTGAAGCTTTCTTT. The V and J genes are TRBV6-5 and TRBJ1-1; a weak D match, TRBD1 (6 bases). The CDR3 contains 13 residues. V was clipped by 2 bases and J by 4 bases, with 8 bases between them. Germline CDR1 reads MNHEY; CDR2 reads SVGAGI.

The gene calls are TRBV7-9 and TRBJ2-1, with 11 bases lining up with TRBD2. Per germline, CDR1 SEHNR and CDR2 FQNEAQ (reference sequence). The CDR3 loop spans 16 amino acids. With V trimmed by 4 bases and J by 7 bases, 9 bases remained unmatched. The CDR3 nucleotides read TGTGCCAGCAGCTCCCCTACTAGCGGGAGTAGGAATGAGCAGTTCTTC. Amino acids: CASSSPTSGSRNEQFF.

This rearrangement joins TRBV6-5 to TRBJ1-2, with D tentatively TRBD1 (5 bases). CDR1 and CDR2 from the germline V gene are MNHEY and SVGAGI. V was clipped by 0 bases and J by 7 bases, with 12 bases between them. This CDR3 has 14 residues. In DNA form, the CDR3 reads TGTGCCAGCAGTTACTCGGAGGGGCTTCTTGGCTACACCTTC. Residues: CASSYSEGLLGYTF.

The rearrangement links TRBV11-2 to TRBJ2-1, with D tentatively TRBD1 or TRBD2 (5 bases each). The CDR3 sequence is 13 residues long. CDR1 is SGHAT and CDR2 is FQNNGV in the germline V gene. V lost 1 base, J lost 8 bases, and 9 bases lay in between. CDR3 sequence: CASSLVSGHEQFF. The CDR3 DNA follows: TGTGCCAGCAGCTTAGTATCGGGGCATGAGCAGTTCTTC.

This chain joins TRBV13 and TRBJ2-7; D not certain. In germline, CDR1 is PRHDT, CDR2 FYEKMQ (reference sequence). Trimming left V 5 bases short and J 2 bases short, with 13 bases between. This CDR3 spans 14 amino acids. The CDR3, as DNA: TGTGCCAGCAGCCCTCAGTACAGCGCCTACGAGCAGTACTTC. Protein: CASSPQYSAYEQYF.

The CDR3 DNA follows: TGTGCCAGCAGTGGAATTAAACAGGGGTTGACTGGAAACACCATATATTTT. Translation gives CASSGIKQGLTGNTIYF. The V call is TRBV25-1, the J call TRBJ1-3; 7 positions agree with TRBD1. The CDR3 consists of 17 residues. Germline CDR1 MGHDK, CDR2 SYGVNS. V trimming: 4 bases; J trimming: 2 bases; junction bases outside the gene matches: 11.

The V gene is TRBV4-1, the J gene TRBJ1-6; tentatively, D is TRBD1 (6 bases). The CDR3 consists of 16 residues. Germline CDR1 is MGHRA and CDR2 is YSYEKL. V was trimmed by 4 bases and J by 9 bases, leaving 19 bases between them. The CDR3 region has the DNA TGCGCCAGCAGCCTACGACAATCAGGGGTCGGTTCACCCCTCCACTTT. This gives the protein CASSLRQSGVGSPLHF.

The chain links TRBV19 to TRBJ1-2, with 8 bases that match TRBD1. CDR1 and CDR2 from the germline V gene are LNHDA and SQIVND (reference sequence). Unmatched junction bases numbered 6, after V lost 6 bases and J lost 6 bases. The CDR3 consists of 13 residues. CDR3: CASRDRAFDGYTF. The DNA of the CDR3 is TGTGCCAGTAGGGACAGGGCGTTTGATGGCTACACCTTC.

The chain uses TRBV5-8 and TRBJ2-3; D possibly matches TRBD1 or TRBD2 (5 bases each). V was shortened by 4 bases and J by 2 bases, with 11 bases between the two germline ends. The CDR3 length is 14 residues. Germline V gives CDR1 SGHTS, CDR2 YDEGEE. CDR3: CASSPGPNTDTQYF. In DNA form, the CDR3 reads TGTGCCAGCAGCCCGGGGCCCAACACAGATACGCAGTATTTT.

The chain is built from TRBV19 and TRBJ2-3; 9 positions agree with TRBD1. The CDR3 length is 16 residues. After removal of 5 bases from V and 2 bases from J, the junction contained 8 bases not matched to a gene. The germline V gene has CDR1 LNHDA and CDR2 SQIVND (reference sequence). The CDR3 is CASSPLGQGLTDTQYF. The CDR3 DNA sequence: TGTGCCAGTAGTCCACTGGGACAGGGCCTCACAGATACGCAGTATTTT.

The V gene is TRBV2, the J gene TRBJ2-7; 13 nucleotides match TRBD2. Germline CDR1 and CDR2: SNHLY and FYNNEI. V lost 6 bases, J lost 7 bases, and 9 bases stayed unmatched. This CDR3 has 15 amino acids. In DNA, the CDR3 is TGTGCCAGCAGCCCCGGACTAGCGGGGGTTGGGGAGCAGTACTTC. Protein: CASSPGLAGVGEQYF. The full variable domain, in which reference TRBV2 and TRBJ2-7 provide the parts outside the CDR3, is EPEVTQTPSHQVTQMGQEVILRCVPISNHLYFYWYRQILGQKVEFLVSFYNNEISEKSEIFDDQFSVERPDGSNFTLKIRSTKLEDSAMYFCASSPGLAGVGEQYFGPGTRLTVT.